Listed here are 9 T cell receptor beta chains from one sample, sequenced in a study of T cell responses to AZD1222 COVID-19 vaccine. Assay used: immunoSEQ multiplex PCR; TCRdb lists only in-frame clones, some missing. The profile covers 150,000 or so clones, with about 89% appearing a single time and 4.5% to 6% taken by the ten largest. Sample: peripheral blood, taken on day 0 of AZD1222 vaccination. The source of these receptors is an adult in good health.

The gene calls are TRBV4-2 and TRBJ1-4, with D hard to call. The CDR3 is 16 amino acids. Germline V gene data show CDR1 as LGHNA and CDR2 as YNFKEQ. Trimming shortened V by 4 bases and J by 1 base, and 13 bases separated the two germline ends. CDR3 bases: TGTGCCAGCAGCCTCAAGCGCGAGCGAACTAATGAAAAACTGTTTTTT. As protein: CASSLKRERTNEKLFF.

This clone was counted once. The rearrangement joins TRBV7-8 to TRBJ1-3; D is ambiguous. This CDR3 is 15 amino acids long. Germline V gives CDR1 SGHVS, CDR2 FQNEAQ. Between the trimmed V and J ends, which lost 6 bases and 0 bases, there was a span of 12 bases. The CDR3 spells CASRGKDLSGNTIYF. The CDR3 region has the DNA TGTGCCAGCAGGGGGAAGGACCTCTCTGGAAACACCATATATTTT.

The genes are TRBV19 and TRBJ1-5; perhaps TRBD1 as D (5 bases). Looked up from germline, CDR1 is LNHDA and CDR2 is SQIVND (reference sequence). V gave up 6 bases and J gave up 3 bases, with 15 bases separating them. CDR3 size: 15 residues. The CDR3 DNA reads TGTGCCAGTAGGGGGGGGGTTGCCCCCAATCAGCCCCAGCATTTT. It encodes CASRGGVAPNQPQHF.

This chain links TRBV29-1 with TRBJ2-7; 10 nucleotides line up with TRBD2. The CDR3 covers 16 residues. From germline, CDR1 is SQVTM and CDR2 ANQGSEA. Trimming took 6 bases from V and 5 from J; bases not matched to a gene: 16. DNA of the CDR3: TGCAGCGTGATCGAGACGGCTAGCGGGAGACCGGACGAGCAGTACTTC. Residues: CSVIETASGRPDEQYF.

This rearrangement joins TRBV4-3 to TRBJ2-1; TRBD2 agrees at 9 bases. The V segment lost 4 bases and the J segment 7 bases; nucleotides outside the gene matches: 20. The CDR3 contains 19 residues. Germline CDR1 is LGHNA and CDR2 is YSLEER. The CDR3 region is CASSLFLRASGNRRNEQFF. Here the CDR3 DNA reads TGCGCCAGCAGCCTTTTTCTCAGGGCTAGCGGGAATAGGAGGAATGAGCAGTTCTTC.

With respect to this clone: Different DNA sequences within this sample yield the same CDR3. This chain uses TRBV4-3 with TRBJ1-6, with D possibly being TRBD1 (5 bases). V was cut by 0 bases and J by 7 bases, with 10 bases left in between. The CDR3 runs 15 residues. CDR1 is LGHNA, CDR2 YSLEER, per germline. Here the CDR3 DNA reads TGCGCCAGCAGCCAAGATGGCCAGGGAAATTCACCCCTCCACTTT. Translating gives CASSQDGQGNSPLHF.

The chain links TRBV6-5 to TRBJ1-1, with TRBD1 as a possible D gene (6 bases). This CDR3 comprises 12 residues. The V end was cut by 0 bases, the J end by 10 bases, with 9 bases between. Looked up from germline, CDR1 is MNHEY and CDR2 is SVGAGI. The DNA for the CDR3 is TGTGCCAGCAGTTACTCACAGGGCGGAGCTTTCTTT. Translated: CASSYSQGGAFF.

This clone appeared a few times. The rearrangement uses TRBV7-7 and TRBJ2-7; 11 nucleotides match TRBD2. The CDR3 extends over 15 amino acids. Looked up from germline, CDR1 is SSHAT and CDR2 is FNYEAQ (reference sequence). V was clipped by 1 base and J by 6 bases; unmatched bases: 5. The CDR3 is CASSLEVGTSGEQYF. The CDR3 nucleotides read TGTGCCAGCAGCTTAGAGGTGGGGACTAGCGGCGAGCAGTACTTC.

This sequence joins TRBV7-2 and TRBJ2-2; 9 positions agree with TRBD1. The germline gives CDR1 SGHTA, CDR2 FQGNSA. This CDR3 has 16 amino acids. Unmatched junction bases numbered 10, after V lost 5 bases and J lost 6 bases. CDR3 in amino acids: CASSAGQGRRPGELFF. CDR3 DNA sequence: TGTGCCAGCAGCGCCGGACAGGGGAGGAGACCCGGGGAGCTGTTTTTT.